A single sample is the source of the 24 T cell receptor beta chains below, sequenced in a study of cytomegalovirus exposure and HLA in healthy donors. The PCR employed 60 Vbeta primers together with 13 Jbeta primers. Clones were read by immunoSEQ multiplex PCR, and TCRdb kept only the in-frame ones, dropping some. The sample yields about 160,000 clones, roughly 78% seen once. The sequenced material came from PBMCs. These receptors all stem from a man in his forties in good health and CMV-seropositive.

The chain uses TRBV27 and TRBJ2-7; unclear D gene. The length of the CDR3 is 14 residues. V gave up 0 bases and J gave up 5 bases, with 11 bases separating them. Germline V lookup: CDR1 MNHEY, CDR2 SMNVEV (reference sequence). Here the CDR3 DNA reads TGTGCCAGCAGTTTATCCCGGAATAGCCACGAGCAGTACTTC. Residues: CASSLSRNSHEQYF.

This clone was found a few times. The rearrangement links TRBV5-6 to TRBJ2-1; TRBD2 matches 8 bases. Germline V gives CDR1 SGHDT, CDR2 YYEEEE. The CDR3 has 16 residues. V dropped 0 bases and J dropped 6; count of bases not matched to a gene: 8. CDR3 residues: CASSLGVQTSGNEQFF. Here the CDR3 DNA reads TGTGCCAGCAGCTTGGGGGTCCAAACTAGCGGCAATGAGCAGTTCTTC.

CDR3 loop: CASSQDQGAGYEQYF. CDR3 DNA: TGCGCCAGCAGCCAAGACCAGGGGGCTGGTTACGAGCAGTACTTC. The gene calls are TRBV4-3 and TRBJ2-7; 8 bases match TRBD1. CDR1 is LGHNA, CDR2 YSLEER, per germline. V lost 0 bases, J lost 4 bases, and 5 bases stayed unmatched. CDR3 length equals 15 residues.

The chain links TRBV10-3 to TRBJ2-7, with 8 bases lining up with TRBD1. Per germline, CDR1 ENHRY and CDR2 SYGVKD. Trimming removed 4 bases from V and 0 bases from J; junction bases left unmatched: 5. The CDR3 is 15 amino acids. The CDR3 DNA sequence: TGTGCCATCAGTGCCGGGACAGGCCGCTCCTACGAGCAGTACTTC. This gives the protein CAISAGTGRSYEQYF.

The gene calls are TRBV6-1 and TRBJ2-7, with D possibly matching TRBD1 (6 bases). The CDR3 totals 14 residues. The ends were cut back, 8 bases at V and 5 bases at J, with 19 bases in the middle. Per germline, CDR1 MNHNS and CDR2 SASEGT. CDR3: CASRIREGGNEQYF. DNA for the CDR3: TGTGCCAGCCGGATCAGGGAAGGGGGAAACGAGCAGTACTTC.

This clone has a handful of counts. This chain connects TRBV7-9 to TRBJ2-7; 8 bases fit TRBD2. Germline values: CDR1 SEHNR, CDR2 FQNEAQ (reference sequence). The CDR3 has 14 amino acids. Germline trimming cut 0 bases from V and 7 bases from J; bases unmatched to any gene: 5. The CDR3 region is CASSLAAGVWEQYF. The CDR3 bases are TGTGCCAGCAGCTTAGCAGCGGGAGTCTGGGAGCAGTACTTC.

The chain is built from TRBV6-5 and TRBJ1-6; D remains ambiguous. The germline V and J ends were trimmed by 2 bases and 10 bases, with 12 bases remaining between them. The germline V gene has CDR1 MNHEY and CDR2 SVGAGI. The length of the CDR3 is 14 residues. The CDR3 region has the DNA TGTGCCAGCAGTTACAATCGCCCCCTATCACCCCTCCACTTT. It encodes CASSYNRPLSPLHF.

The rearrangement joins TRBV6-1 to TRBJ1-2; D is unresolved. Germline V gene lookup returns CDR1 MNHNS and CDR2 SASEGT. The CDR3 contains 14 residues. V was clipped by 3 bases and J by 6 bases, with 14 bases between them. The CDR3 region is CASSDASPGDGYTF. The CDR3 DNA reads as TGTGCCAGCAGTGACGCCTCCCCCGGGGATGGCTACACCTTC.

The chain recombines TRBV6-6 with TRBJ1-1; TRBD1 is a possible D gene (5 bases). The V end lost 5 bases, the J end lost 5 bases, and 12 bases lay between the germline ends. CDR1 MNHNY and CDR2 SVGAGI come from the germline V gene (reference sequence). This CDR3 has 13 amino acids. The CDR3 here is CASSQGSRTEAFF. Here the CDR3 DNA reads TGTGCCAGCAGTCAGGGCAGTCGAACTGAAGCTTTCTTT.

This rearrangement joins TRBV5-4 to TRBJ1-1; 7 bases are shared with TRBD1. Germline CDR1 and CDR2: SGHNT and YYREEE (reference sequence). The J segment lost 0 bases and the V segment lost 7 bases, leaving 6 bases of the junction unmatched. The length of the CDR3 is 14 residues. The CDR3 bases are TGTGCCAGCTTCTTCAGGGGGATGAACACTGAAGCTTTCTTT. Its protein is CASFFRGMNTEAFF.

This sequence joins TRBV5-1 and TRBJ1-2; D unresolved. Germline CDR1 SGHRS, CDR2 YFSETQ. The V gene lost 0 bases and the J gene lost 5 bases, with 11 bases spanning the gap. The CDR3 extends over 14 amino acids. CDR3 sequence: CASSLGSGFYGYTF. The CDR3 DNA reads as TGCGCCAGCAGCTTGGGTTCGGGGTTTTATGGCTACACCTTC.

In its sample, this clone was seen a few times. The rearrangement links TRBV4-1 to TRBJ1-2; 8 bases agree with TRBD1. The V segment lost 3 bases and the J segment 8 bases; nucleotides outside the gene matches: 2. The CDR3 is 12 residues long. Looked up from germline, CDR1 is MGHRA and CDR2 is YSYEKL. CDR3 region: CASSQSGGGYTF. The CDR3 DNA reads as TGCGCCAGCAGCCAGTCAGGGGGCGGCTACACCTTC.

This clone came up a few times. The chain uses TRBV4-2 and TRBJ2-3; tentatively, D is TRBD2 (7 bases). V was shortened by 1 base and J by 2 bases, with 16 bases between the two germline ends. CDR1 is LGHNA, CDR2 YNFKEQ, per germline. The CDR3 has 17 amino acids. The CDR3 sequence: CASSQGGGGGYTDTQYF. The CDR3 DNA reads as TGTGCCAGCAGCCAAGGTGGGGGCGGGGGCTACACAGATACGCAGTATTTT.

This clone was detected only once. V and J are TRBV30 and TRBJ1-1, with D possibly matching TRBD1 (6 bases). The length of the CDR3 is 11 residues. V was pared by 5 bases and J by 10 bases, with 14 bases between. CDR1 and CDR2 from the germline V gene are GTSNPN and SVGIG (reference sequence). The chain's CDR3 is CAWGEGTRAFF. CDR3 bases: TGTGCCTGGGGCGAGGGGACAAGAGCTTTCTTT.

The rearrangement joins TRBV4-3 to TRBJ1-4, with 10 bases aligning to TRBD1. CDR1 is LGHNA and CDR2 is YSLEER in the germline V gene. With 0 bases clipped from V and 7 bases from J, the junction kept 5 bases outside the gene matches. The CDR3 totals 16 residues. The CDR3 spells CASSQDPRDRGEKLFF. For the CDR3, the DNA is TGCGCCAGCAGCCAAGATCCACGGGACAGGGGTGAAAAACTGTTTTTT.

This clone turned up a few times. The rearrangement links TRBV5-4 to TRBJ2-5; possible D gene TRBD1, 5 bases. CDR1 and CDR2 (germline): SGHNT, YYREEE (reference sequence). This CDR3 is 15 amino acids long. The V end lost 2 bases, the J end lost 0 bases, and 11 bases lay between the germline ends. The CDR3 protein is CASSFDQGNQETQYF. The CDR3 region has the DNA TGTGCCAGCAGCTTTGACCAGGGAAACCAAGAGACCCAGTACTTC.

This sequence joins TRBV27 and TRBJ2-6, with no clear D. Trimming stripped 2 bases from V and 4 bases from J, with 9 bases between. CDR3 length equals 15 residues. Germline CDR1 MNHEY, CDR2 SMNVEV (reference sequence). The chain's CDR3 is CASSLTVTGANVLTF. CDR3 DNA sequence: TGTGCCAGCAGTTTAACAGTGACGGGGGCCAACGTCCTGACTTTC.

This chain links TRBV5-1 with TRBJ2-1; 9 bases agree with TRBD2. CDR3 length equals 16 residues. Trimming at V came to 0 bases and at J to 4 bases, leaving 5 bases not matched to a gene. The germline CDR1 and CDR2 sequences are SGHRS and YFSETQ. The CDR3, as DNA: TGCGCCAGCAGCTTGGAAGGGCGGGGGGGGTACAATGAGCAGTTCTTC. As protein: CASSLEGRGGYNEQFF.

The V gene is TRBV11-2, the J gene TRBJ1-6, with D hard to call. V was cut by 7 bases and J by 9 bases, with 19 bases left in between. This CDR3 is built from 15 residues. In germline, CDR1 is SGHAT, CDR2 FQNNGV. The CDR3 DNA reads TGTGCCAGCACCCCTCTAGAGGTCCCCATTTCACCCCTCCACTTT. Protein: CASTPLEVPISPLHF.

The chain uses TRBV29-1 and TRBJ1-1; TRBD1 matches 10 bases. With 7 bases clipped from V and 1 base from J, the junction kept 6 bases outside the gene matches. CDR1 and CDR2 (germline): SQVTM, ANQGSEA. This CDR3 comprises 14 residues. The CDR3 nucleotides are TGCAGCGCGCCGGGACAGGGGACGAACACTGAAGCTTTCTTT. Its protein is CSAPGQGTNTEAFF.

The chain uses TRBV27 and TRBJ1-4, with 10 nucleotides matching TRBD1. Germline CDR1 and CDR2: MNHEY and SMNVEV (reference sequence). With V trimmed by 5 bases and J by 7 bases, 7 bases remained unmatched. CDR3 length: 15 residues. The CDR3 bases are TGTGCCAGCAGTAGACCGGGACAGGGGCTTGAAAAACTGTTTTTT. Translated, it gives CASSRPGQGLEKLFF.

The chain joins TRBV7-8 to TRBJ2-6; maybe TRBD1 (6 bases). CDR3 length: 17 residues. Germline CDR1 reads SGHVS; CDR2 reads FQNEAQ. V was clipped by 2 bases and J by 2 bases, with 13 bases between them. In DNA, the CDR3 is TGTGCCAGCAGCTTAAACAGGGATTATCCTGGGGCCAACGTCCTGACTTTC. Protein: CASSLNRDYPGANVLTF.

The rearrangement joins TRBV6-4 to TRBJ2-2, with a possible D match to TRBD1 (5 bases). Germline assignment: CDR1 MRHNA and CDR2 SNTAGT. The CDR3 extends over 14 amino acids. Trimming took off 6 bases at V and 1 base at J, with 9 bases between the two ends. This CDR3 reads CASRPQGNTGELFF. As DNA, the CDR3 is TGTGCCAGCAGACCCCAGGGGAACACCGGGGAGCTGTTTTTT.

CDR3 DNA: TGCAGCGTTGCGAGCAACTCCTACGAGCAGTACTTC. It codes for CSVASNSYEQYF. This sequence joins TRBV29-1 and TRBJ2-7; no firm D call. Germline CDR1 and CDR2: SQVTM and ANQGSEA. The V and J ends lost 4 bases and 0 bases respectively, with 7 bases between them. The CDR3 is made up of 12 amino acids.